The present T cell receptor (beta chain) was sequenced within a study of blood T cell repertoires in COVID-19. TCRdb's copy holds only in-frame clones and misses some; the assay was immunoSEQ multiplex PCR. The sample carries around 100,000 clones, about 87% recorded once. This CDR3 spans 14 amino acids. The ends were cut back, 2 bases at V and 4 bases at J, with 11 bases in the middle. CDR1 is LNHNV and CDR2 is YYDKDF in the germline V gene (reference sequence). This sequence joins TRBV15 and TRBJ1-1, with a tentative D call TRBD1 (5 bases). This TCR was sampled from a human donor in a cohort sampled during active COVID-19. Material for sequencing was peripheral blood. DNA of the CDR3: TGTGCCACCAGCAGATTACAGGTTAGCACTGAAGCTTTCTTT. Encoded protein: CATSRLQVSTEAFF.